One and the same sample provided the 19 T cell receptor beta chains below, sequenced in a study of early T cells in non-severe SARS-CoV-2 infection. TCRdb ran MiXCR on the 5' RACE reads and lists one entry per CDR3 protein. This sample carries tens of thousands of distinct CDR3 sequences, 16% of them seen once, and the ten largest clones take roughly 4.7%. The sequencing here drew on whole blood, taken at baseline. Source of these receptors: an adult who was a healthcare worker with PCR-confirmed SARS-CoV-2 infection or an uninfected control (not recorded which).

This clonotype was recorded at least ten times. The chain has TRBV11-1 and TRBJ2-2; D remains ambiguous. There are 14 residues in the CDR3. The germline V gene has CDR1 SGHAT and CDR2 FQDESV (reference sequence). The V and J ends lost 5 bases and 1 base respectively, with 8 bases between them. CDR3 in DNA: TGTGCCAGCAGCCGCGCGGTGAACACCGGGGAGCTGTTTTTT. Amino acid sequence: CASSRAVNTGELFF.

This clonotype was picked up a small number of times. The junction and the germline gene differ at one end; a read error may be behind it. The J gene is TRBJ1-6, the V gene TRBV15, with no clear D. There are 13 residues in the CDR3. Germline CDR1 is LNHNV and CDR2 is YYDKDF (reference sequence). In nucleotides, the CDR3 is TGTGCCACCAGCAGAGGGAGGCTCGAACCCCTCCATTTT. This encodes CATSRGRLEPLHF.

At least ten counts were recorded for this clonotype. V usage is TRBV20-1 and J usage is TRBJ2-7, with TRBD2 matching over 9 bases. V lost 4 bases and J lost 4; bases outside the gene matches: 11. The CDR3 is 15 residues long. The V gene's germline CDR1 is DFQATT and CDR2 SNEGSKA (reference sequence). CDR3 protein: CSAIPPGLAYYEQYF. In nucleotides, the CDR3 is TGCAGTGCTATCCCTCCGGGACTAGCCTATTACGAGCAGTACTTC.

The chain combines TRBV3-1 with TRBJ2-7; D is uncertain. This CDR3 is 12 amino acids long. V was shortened by 1 base and J by 5 bases, with 6 bases between the two germline ends. Germline-derived CDR1 and CDR2 are LGHDT and YNNKEL (reference sequence). CDR3 bases: TGTGCCAGCAGCCAAGTCTCTAACGAGCAGTACTTC. This gives the protein CASSQVSNEQYF.

This clonotype turned up a few times. This chain links TRBV2 with TRBJ2-2; D unclear. The ends were cut back, 5 bases at V and 7 bases at J, with 17 bases in the middle. Per germline, CDR1 SNHLY and CDR2 FYNNEI. The CDR3 loop spans 15 amino acids. The CDR3 DNA is TGTGCCAGCAGTAACACGCATGGGTTTGGCGGGGAGCTGTTTTTT. Translation gives CASSNTHGFGGELFF.

V and J are TRBV11-2 and TRBJ2-4; perhaps TRBD1 as D (5 bases). Germline CDR1 is SGHAT and CDR2 is FQNNGV. The V end was cut by 6 bases, the J end by 6 bases, with 18 bases between. The CDR3 runs 15 residues. This CDR3 reads CASRKPGMSVNIQYF. The CDR3 region has the DNA TGTGCCAGCAGAAAACCAGGGATGAGTGTAAACATTCAGTACTTC. Together with reference TRBV11-2 and TRBJ2-4, the CDR3 gives the full variable domain: EAGVAQSPRYKIIEKRQSVAFWCNPISGHATLYWYQQILGQGPKLLIQFQNNGVVDDSQLPKDRFSAERLKGVDSTLKIQPAKLEDSAVYLCASRKPGMSVNIQYFGAGTRLSVL.

The chain carries TRBV7-9 and TRBJ1-1, with a weak D call TRBD1 (5 bases). The ends were cut back, 5 bases at V and 6 bases at J, with 16 bases in the middle. The CDR3 runs to 14 residues. The germline V gene has CDR1 SEHNR and CDR2 FQNEAQ (reference sequence). Here the CDR3 reads CASSRWGSLSEAFF. In nucleotides, the CDR3 is TGTGCCAGCAGCCGCTGGGGCAGTTTGTCTGAAGCTTTCTTT. Drawing the rest from reference TRBV7-9 and TRBJ1-1, the complete variable domain is DTGVSQNPRHKITKRGQNVTFRCDPISEHNRLYWYRQTLGQGPEFLTYFQNEAQLEKSRLLSDRFSAERPKGSFSTLEIQRTEQGDSAMYLCASSRWGSLSEAFFGQGTRLTVV.

This clonotype occurred many times. This chain joins TRBV5-6 and TRBJ2-7; D tentatively fits TRBD1 or TRBD2 (5 bases each). This CDR3 is 17 amino acids long. CDR1 is SGHDT, CDR2 YYEEEE, per germline. V was trimmed by 3 bases and J by 0 bases, leaving 19 bases between them. The CDR3 coding sequence is TGTGCCAGCAGCTCCCCGGCAGGGACGGCGTACTCCTACGAGCAGTACTTC. It encodes CASSSPAGTAYSYEQYF.

This clonotype was seen only once. This chain connects TRBV6-5 to TRBJ1-2; D is possibly TRBD1 (5 bases). The CDR3 consists of 12 residues. Germline-derived CDR1 and CDR2 are MNHEY and SVGAGI. V was clipped by 5 bases and J by 7 bases, with 11 bases between them. For the CDR3, the DNA is TGTGCCAGCAGTCGGGAGGGGTTTGGCTACACCTTC. Translation gives CASSREGFGYTF.

This clonotype was counted between two and nine times. The chain links TRBV20-1 to TRBJ2-5, with 7 bases identical to TRBD1. CDR1 DFQATT and CDR2 SNEGSKA come from the germline V gene (reference sequence). Trimming took 3 bases from V and 8 from J; bases not matched to a gene: 12. The CDR3 runs 14 residues. This CDR3 reads CSARDRTGPRTQYF. In DNA, the CDR3 is TGCAGTGCTAGGGACCGGACAGGCCCACGAACCCAGTACTTC.

This clonotype was recorded a few times. The chain carries TRBV7-9 and TRBJ2-2; D is perhaps TRBD2 (5 bases). The CDR3 spans 14 residues. V was clipped by 8 bases and J by 3 bases, with 13 bases between them. Germline CDR1 reads SEHNR; CDR2 reads FQNEAQ (reference sequence). CDR3 in amino acids: CASPKDFYTGELFF. CDR3 DNA: TGTGCCAGCCCCAAGGACTTCTACACCGGGGAGCTGTTTTTT. The full variable domain, rest sourced from reference TRBV7-9 and TRBJ2-2, is DTGVSQNPRHKITKRGQNVTFRCDPISEHNRLYWYRQTLGQGPEFLTYFQNEAQLEKSRLLSDRFSAERPKGSFSTLEIQRTEQGDSAMYLCASPKDFYTGELFFGEGSRLTVL.

The chain combines TRBV12-3 or TRBV12-4 with TRBJ2-1; D is unclear. Between the trimmed V and J ends, which lost 2 bases and 6 bases, there was a span of 8 bases. The CDR3 runs 13 residues. CDR3 DNA: TGTGCCAGCAGTTTACAAGTTGTCAATGAGCAGTTCTTC. It encodes CASSLQVVNEQFF.

CDR3 amino acids: CASSKDRRGEKLFF. CDR3 bases: TGTGCCAGTAGTAAAGACCGTAGAGGCGAAAAACTGTTTTTT. The chain joins TRBV19 to TRBJ1-4, with D unclear. The CDR3 has 14 amino acids. V lost 4 bases to trimming and J lost 8 bases, with 14 bases between them. In germline, CDR1 is LNHDA, CDR2 SQIVND (reference sequence).

This clonotype was counted only a few times. V is TRBV7-9 and J is TRBJ1-6; TRBD1 agrees at 7 bases. The junction had 16 bases not matched to a gene; V was cut back by 4 bases and J by 7 bases. Germline V gene data show CDR1 as SEHNR and CDR2 as FQNEAQ (reference sequence). There are 18 residues in the CDR3. The CDR3 is CASSSPGGGGDNNSPLHF. For the CDR3, the DNA is TGTGCCAGCAGCTCCCCTGGGGGAGGGGGCGATAACAATTCACCCCTCCACTTT.

This clonotype has at least ten counts. The chain employs TRBV18 and TRBJ2-5; D remains ambiguous. CDR1 and CDR2 (germline): KGHSH, LQKENI. The V and J ends lost 0 bases and 6 bases respectively, with 8 bases between them. CDR3 length: 13 amino acids. CDR3 loop: CASSPPSSKTQYF. CDR3 in DNA: TGTGCCAGCTCACCACCCTCTTCTAAGACCCAGTACTTC.

The chain couples TRBV30 to TRBJ2-3; 8 bases match TRBD2. Germline CDR1 reads GTSNPN; CDR2 reads SVGIG (reference sequence). The CDR3 covers 16 residues. The J segment lost 10 bases and the V segment lost 8 bases, leaving 23 bases of the junction unmatched. The CDR3 loop reads CARTEGSGMGQRAQYF. The DNA of the CDR3 is TGTGCCCGAACTGAGGGTAGCGGGATGGGGCAGAGGGCGCAGTATTTT.

A few counts support this clonotype. The chain links TRBV7-9 to TRBJ2-7; the D call may be TRBD1 or TRBD2 (5 bases each). There are 14 residues in the CDR3. The germline gives CDR1 SEHNR, CDR2 FQNEAQ (reference sequence). V was clipped by 4 bases and J by 1 base, with 11 bases between them. The CDR3 sequence: CASSSGTASYEQYF. The CDR3 coding sequence is TGTGCCAGCAGCTCCGGGACGGCTTCCTACGAGCAGTACTTC.

This chain links TRBV7-2 with TRBJ2-4; the D gene is possibly TRBD1 (6 bases). V lost 4 bases to trimming and J lost 12 bases, with 16 bases between them. Germline CDR1 reads SGHTA; CDR2 reads FQGNSA. The CDR3 loop spans 13 amino acids. This CDR3 reads CASSSVYRDTQYF. DNA of the CDR3: TGTGCCAGCAGCTCCGTCTACAGGGACACTCAGTACTTC.

This clonotype is labeled as medium-sized. The J gene is TRBJ2-5, the V gene TRBV7-9; D is uncertain. CDR3 size: 12 residues. CDR1 is SEHNR and CDR2 is FQNEAQ in the germline V gene (reference sequence). Trimming shortened V by 6 bases and J by 5 bases, and 10 bases separated the two germline ends. The chain's CDR3 is CASSDGWETQYF. DNA for the CDR3: TGTGCCAGCAGTGACGGGTGGGAGACCCAGTACTTC.